A selection of T cell receptor beta chains follows, all from one sample in a study of control samples from healthy donors and cancer patients. Assay: immunoSEQ multiplex PCR; the TCRdb copy retains only in-frame clones and omits some. The profile shows some 130,000 clones, about 93% of them singletons. Input material: PBMCs. The receptors stem from a man over 45 with head and neck cancer. Both conserved end residues are part of each CDR3. The D gene is left open where the match is weak. Clone sizes are given selectively: once, few, many, or a class where the clone is expanded.

v_gene	abundance	d_gene	j_gene	CDR3nt	CDR3aa
TRBV18	.	.	TRBJ2-5	TGTGCCAGCTCACCACCGCAGGAATCACAAGAGACCCAGTACTTC	CASSPPQESQETQYF
TRBV3-1/TRBV3-2	.	.	TRBJ1-2	TGTGCCAGCAGCCAAGGTTCGTTCGTCTATGGCTACACCTTC	CASSQGSFVYGYTF
TRBV7-9	.	TRBD1	TRBJ1-2	TGTGCCAGCAGCCCGTCAGAGGACAGGCCCTATGGCTACACCTTC	CASSPSEDRPYGYTF
TRBV11-2	once	TRBD2	TRBJ2-1	TGTGCCAGCAGCTTTACTAGCGGGGGTTGGAATGAGCAGTTCTTC	CASSFTSGGWNEQFF
TRBV7-9	.	.	TRBJ2-6	TGTGCCAGCAGCTTAGCCCTCCACAGGGAATACTCTGGGGCCAACGTCCTGACTTTC	CASSLALHREYSGANVLTF
TRBV9	.	TRBD2	TRBJ2-2	TGTGCCAGCAGCGTCGCCCAGCGGGGGGCGAACACCGGGGAGCTGTTTTTT	CASSVAQRGANTGELFF
TRBV9	once	.	TRBJ1-2	TGTGCCAGCAGCGTAGACCCGGATAACTCTAACTATGGCTACACCTTC	CASSVDPDNSNYGYTF
TRBV4-1	.	.	TRBJ1-4	TGCGCCAGCAGCCACCATCCGGGACAAACTAATGAAAAACTGTTTTTT	CASSHHPGQTNEKLFF
TRBV4-3	.	.	TRBJ2-7	TGCGCCAGCAGCCAAGATGCGGGCAACGAGCAGTACTTC	CASSQDAGNEQYF
TRBV30	few	TRBD2	TRBJ2-3	TGTGCCTGGAGCAATCCGGGACTAGCGGGGGACAGCACAGATACGCAGTATTTT	CAWSNPGLAGDSTDTQYF
TRBV6-5	.	TRBD1	TRBJ2-7	TGTGCCAGCAGCTACGACAGGGGAAGCTACGAGCAGTACTTC	CASSYDRGSYEQYF
TRBV6-5	.	.	TRBJ1-6	TGTGCCAGCAGGGACCTGGGGGGGCTTAATTCACCCCTCCACTTT	CASRDLGGLNSPLHF
TRBV7-9	few	TRBD1	TRBJ1-2	TGTGCCAGCAGCGGACAGGTGACCAACTATGGCTACACCTTC	CASSGQVTNYGYTF
TRBV7-2	.	.	TRBJ1-1	TGTGCCAGCAGCTTAGTCCCAAAGGGTGTAATGAACACTGAAGCTTTCTTT	CASSLVPKGVMNTEAFF
TRBV19	.	.	TRBJ1-1	TGTGCCAGTAGTATAGGTTCCGTCCCGAACACTGAAGCTTTCTTT	CASSIGSVPNTEAFF
TRBV5-6	.	.	TRBJ2-1	TGTGCCAGCAGCCATCCGTTCCCAGGAGGAGATACAAATGAGCAGTTCTTC	CASSHPFPGGDTNEQFF
TRBV7-8	.	.	TRBJ1-2	TGTGCCAGCAGCTTCGGGCCTGTTAACTATGGCTACACCTTC	CASSFGPVNYGYTF
TRBV6-6	.	TRBD1	TRBJ2-7	TGTGCCAGCAAATCAGGGGGATCCTACGAGCAGTACTTC	CASKSGGSYEQYF
TRBV2	.	.	TRBJ2-7	TGTGCCAGCAGTGAGGGCCTTCGCGAGGAGCAGTACTTC	CASSEGLREEQYF
TRBV6-5	once	TRBD1	TRBJ1-2	TGTGCCAGCAGCGCAGACAGGGGGCGCGTCAGCTACACCTTC	CASSADRGRVSYTF
TRBV25-1	.	.	TRBJ2-1	TGTGCCAGCAGCCAATCACACAGGGACAATGAGCAGTTCTTC	CASSQSHRDNEQFF
TRBV5-6	.	TRBD1	TRBJ2-4	TGTGCCAGCAGCTGGTGGACAGGGGGATTTCGGAACATTCAGTACTTC	CASSWWTGGFRNIQYF
TRBV19	.	.	TRBJ1-1	TGTGCCAGTAGACGTACCCAGAACACTGAAGCTTTCTTT	CASRRTQNTEAFF
TRBV5-1	.	.	TRBJ2-3	TGCGCCAGCAGCATTACGACCCGACCAGATACGCAGTATTTT	CASSITTRPDTQYF